This T cell receptor beta chain was obtained from a study of blood T cell repertoires in COVID-19. Study-wide context: The origin of the acute and convalescent COVID-19 samples was the United States, Italy and Spain.

A single count supports this clone. The V end lost 5 bases, the J end lost 8 bases, and 9 bases lay between the germline ends. The CDR3 contains 11 residues. Original methodology: Nucleated cell counts were estimated from reference gene primer amplification. Clones were read by immunoSEQ multiplex PCR, and TCRdb kept only the in-frame ones, dropping some. The V and J calls and clone size are taken from that table; D and trimming were inferred from the DNA. The table lists around 150,000 clones, just under 85% of them singletons. Sequencing was carried out using peripheral blood. The receptor was isolated from a woman over 75 with acute or convalescent COVID-19. This chain uses TRBV12-3 or TRBV12-4 with TRBJ1-2, with D possibly TRBD1 on 5 matching bases. Here the CDR3 reads CASSVGGGYTF. Written as DNA, the CDR3 is TGTGCCAGCAGTGTCGGGGGAGGCTACACCTTC.